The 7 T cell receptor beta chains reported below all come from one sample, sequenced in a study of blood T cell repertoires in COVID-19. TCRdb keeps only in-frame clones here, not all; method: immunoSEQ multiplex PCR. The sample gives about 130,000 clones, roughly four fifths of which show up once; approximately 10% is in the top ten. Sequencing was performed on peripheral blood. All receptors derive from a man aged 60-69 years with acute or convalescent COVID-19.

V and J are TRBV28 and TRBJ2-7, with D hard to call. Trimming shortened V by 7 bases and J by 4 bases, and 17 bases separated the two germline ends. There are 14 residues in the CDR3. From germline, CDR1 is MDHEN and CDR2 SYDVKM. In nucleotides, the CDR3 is TGTGCCAGCAAGGAGACTCCCGTAACTTACGAGCAGTACTTC. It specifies CASKETPVTYEQYF.

This CDR3 reads CASSPRTGETQYF. The CDR3 DNA follows: TGTGCCAGCAGCCCCCGGACGGGGGAGACCCAGTACTTC. The chain links TRBV9 to TRBJ2-5; perhaps TRBD2 as D (5 bases). Germline CDR1 reads SGDLS; CDR2 reads YYNGEE. Trimming pared 4 bases from V and 5 bases from J, leaving 12 bases between. There are 13 residues in the CDR3.

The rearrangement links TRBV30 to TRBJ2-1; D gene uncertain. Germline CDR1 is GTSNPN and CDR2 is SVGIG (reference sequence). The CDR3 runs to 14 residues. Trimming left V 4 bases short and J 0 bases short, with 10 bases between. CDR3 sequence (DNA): TGTGCCTGGACGTCGCTGAGCTCCTACAATGAGCAGTTCTTC. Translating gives CAWTSLSSYNEQFF.

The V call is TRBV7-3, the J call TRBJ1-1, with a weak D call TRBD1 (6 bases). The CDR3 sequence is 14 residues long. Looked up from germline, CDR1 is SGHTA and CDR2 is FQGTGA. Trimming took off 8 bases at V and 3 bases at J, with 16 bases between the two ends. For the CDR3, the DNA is TGTGCCAGCTCCTTAGGGGCAGGGGACACTGAAGCTTTCTTT. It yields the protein CASSLGAGDTEAFF.

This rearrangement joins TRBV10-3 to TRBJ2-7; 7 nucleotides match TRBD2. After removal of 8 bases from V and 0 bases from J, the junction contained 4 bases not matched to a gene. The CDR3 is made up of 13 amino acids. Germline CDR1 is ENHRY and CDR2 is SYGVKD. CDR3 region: CAIRAGSSYEQYF. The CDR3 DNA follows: TGTGCCATCCGAGCGGGAAGCTCCTACGAGCAGTACTTC.

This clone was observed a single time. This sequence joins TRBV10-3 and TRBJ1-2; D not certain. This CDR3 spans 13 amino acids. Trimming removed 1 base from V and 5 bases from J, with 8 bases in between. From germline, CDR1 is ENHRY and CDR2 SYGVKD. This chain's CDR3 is CAISEYIEYGYTF. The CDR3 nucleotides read TGTGCCATCAGTGAGTATATTGAGTATGGCTACACCTTC.

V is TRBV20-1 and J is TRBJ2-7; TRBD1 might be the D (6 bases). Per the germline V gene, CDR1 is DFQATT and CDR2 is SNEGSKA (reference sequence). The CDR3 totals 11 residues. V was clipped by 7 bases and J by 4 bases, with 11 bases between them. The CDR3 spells CSVGRGYEQYF. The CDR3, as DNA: TGCAGTGTGGGCAGGGGTTACGAGCAGTACTTC.